The present T cell receptor (beta chain) was sequenced within a study of CD8+ T cells in alopecia areata. Overall study: Treated patients received oral tofacitinib, 5 to 10 mg twice daily. The SALT score measured affected scalp surface percentage in treated patients. General study results and limits: Clonality in lesional scalp, especially alopecia totalis/universalis, exceeded that of normal scalp.

The germline gives CDR1 SQVTM, CDR2 ANQGSEA. V was pared by 0 bases and J by 5 bases, with 16 bases between. CDR3 length: 15 amino acids. cDNA reverse transcribed from extracted RNA served as the sequencing template. Profiled with immunoSEQ multiplex PCR; TCRdb holds only in-frame clones, not every one. Here the sample spans around 100,000 clones, about 59% being singletons. Indicated treatment: oral pan-JAK inhibitor, 5-10 mg twice daily. For this clone: Its antigen is unknown.

The sequencing used CD8+ T cells sorted from blood, collected at week 24, from a patient treated with tofacitinib. This rearrangement joins TRBV29-1 to TRBJ1-2; D not certain. This receptor was identified in a human donor with alopecia areata. The CDR3: CSVEDWQKERYGYTF. The CDR3 nucleotides read TGCAGCGTTGAAGACTGGCAGAAAGAGAGATATGGCTACACCTTC.